This T cell receptor beta chain came from a study of technical replicates of blood from a handful of donors. Only in-frame clones appear in the TCRdb table, and some are missing; sequencing was by immunoSEQ multiplex PCR. The sample lists around 58,000 clones, just under 90% occurring once. The sample taken for sequencing was PBMCs. This TCR came from a human donor in good health. Some clones in this sample may be carry-over from other donors' samples.

The CDR3 spells CASRPQLSYNEQFF. CDR3 nucleotide sequence: TGTGCCAGCAGACCCCAGTTGTCCTACAATGAGCAGTTCTTC. The V and J genes are TRBV6-5 and TRBJ2-1; D is unresolved. V gave up 6 bases and J gave up 1 base, with 10 bases separating them. This CDR3 is built from 14 residues. Germline CDR1 and CDR2: MNHEY and SVGAGI.